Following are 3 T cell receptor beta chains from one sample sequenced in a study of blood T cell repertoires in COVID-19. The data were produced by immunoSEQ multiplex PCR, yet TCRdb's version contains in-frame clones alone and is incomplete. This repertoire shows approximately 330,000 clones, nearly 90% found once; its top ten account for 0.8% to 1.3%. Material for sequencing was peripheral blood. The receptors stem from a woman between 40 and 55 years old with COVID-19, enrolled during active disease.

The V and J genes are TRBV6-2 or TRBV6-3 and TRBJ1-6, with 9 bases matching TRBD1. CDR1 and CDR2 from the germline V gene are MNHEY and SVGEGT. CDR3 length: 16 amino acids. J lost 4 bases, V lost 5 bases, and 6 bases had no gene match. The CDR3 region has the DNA TGTGCCAGCAGTCGTCCGACAGGGGGGTATAATTCACCCCTCCACTTT. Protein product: CASSRPTGGYNSPLHF.

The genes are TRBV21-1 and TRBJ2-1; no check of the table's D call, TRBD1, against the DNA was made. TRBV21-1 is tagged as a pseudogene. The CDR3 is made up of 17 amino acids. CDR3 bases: TGTGCCAGCAGCAAATGTACAGGGGGCATCGTCTACAATGAGCAGTTCTTC. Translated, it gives CASSKCTGGIVYNEQFF.

The CDR3 DNA is TGTGCCAGCAGCCAAGTACTACAGGGACGTCCGGGGGCCAACGTCCTGACTTTC. Its protein product is CASSQVLQGRPGANVLTF. The chain carries TRBV4-2 and TRBJ2-6, with D possibly matching TRBD1 (6 bases). Germline V gene sequence: CDR1 LGHNA, CDR2 YNFKEQ. Trimming cost V 1 base and J 4 bases, with 17 bases left between them. This CDR3 has 18 residues.